This is a list of T cell receptor beta chains from one sample in a study of T-cell memory formation after mild COVID-19. TCRdb passed the 5' RACE reads through MiXCR, listing each CDR3 protein once. The sample lists about 180,000 distinct CDR3 sequences, 16% seen once, with more than 2% in the top ten. The sample was PBMCs or a T cell subset sorted from them (not recorded which). These receptor sequences come from an adult woman who had mild COVID-19 (a few samples of this study predate the infection). Cell type and time point are not known. The conserved cysteine and the conserved F or W are not part of the CDR3 here. The order of the fields is V gene, J gene, CDR3 protein.

v_call: TRBV12-3/TRBV12-4
j_call: TRBJ1-6
cdr3_aa: ASTTRGGEIYNSPLH

v_call: TRBV4-2
j_call: TRBJ2-2
cdr3_aa: ASSQVITGQHGELF

v_call: TRBV5-6
j_call: TRBJ1-2
cdr3_aa: ASTRGFEDGYT

v_call: TRBV12-3/TRBV12-4
j_call: TRBJ2-3
cdr3_aa: ASSPGQVYTDTQY

v_call: TRBV20-1
j_call: TRBJ1-6
cdr3_aa: SARDWSRGGSDSPLH

v_call: TRBV7-2
j_call: TRBJ1-5
cdr3_aa: ASSLDRSGNQPQH

v_call: TRBV29-1
j_call: TRBJ2-1
cdr3_aa: SVTGTSGMGLPNEQF

v_call: TRBV7-9
j_call: TRBJ2-3
cdr3_aa: ASSPGQGGADTQY

v_call: TRBV5-1
j_call: TRBJ2-7
cdr3_aa: ASSPGRGSSYEQY

v_call: TRBV30
j_call: TRBJ1-2
cdr3_aa: AWSVRRIANYGYT

v_call: TRBV20-1
j_call: TRBJ2-1
cdr3_aa: SATGNNEQF

v_call: TRBV20-1
j_call: TRBJ2-7
cdr3_aa: SAKAGGPYEQY

v_call: TRBV7-6
j_call: TRBJ2-2
cdr3_aa: ASSSRVDGELF

v_call: TRBV25-1
j_call: TRBJ1-2
cdr3_aa: ASSESWAYGYT

v_call: TRBV18
j_call: TRBJ1-6
cdr3_aa: ASSLGQNDNSPLH

v_call: TRBV9
j_call: TRBJ2-3
cdr3_aa: ASSVRLAGGPGTDTQY

v_call: TRBV6-1
j_call: TRBJ2-1
cdr3_aa: ASSEVRGSNIRGEQF

v_call: TRBV6-4
j_call: TRBJ2-3
cdr3_aa: ASSRGGGAKDTQY

v_call: TRBV25-1
j_call: TRBJ2-5
cdr3_aa: ASRSSRDIEETQY

v_call: TRBV12-3/TRBV12-4
j_call: TRBJ2-7
cdr3_aa: ASSLRPVGAYEQY

v_call: TRBV12-5
j_call: TRBJ2-5
cdr3_aa: ASGLVETKTQY

v_call: TRBV5-1
j_call: TRBJ2-5
cdr3_aa: ASSLGGAGEETQY

v_call: TRBV30
j_call: TRBJ2-3
cdr3_aa: AWSVRPAVDTQY

v_call: TRBV11-2
j_call: TRBJ2-7
cdr3_aa: ASSLEFSSAGGSHEQY

v_call: TRBV6-2/TRBV6-3
j_call: TRBJ2-5
cdr3_aa: ASSRPLGARETQY

v_call: TRBV27
j_call: TRBJ1-3
cdr3_aa: ASSLTTGAGNTIY

v_call: TRBV5-5
j_call: TRBJ2-7
cdr3_aa: ASSLVGRGLYEQY

v_call: TRBV12-3/TRBV12-4
j_call: TRBJ2-1
cdr3_aa: ASSLRVWGSYNEQF

v_call: TRBV4-2
j_call: TRBJ2-2
cdr3_aa: ASSLVGFSNTGELF

v_call: TRBV12-3/TRBV12-4
j_call: TRBJ2-3
cdr3_aa: ASSFGPLPTGDSTDTQY

v_call: TRBV5-5
j_call: TRBJ2-5
cdr3_aa: ASTPLRGSQETQY

v_call: TRBV20-1
j_call: TRBJ1-2
cdr3_aa: SAITQGSGGGYT

v_call: TRBV12-3/TRBV12-4
j_call: TRBJ2-7
cdr3_aa: ASSRDSSYEQY

v_call: TRBV5-6
j_call: TRBJ1-1
cdr3_aa: ARKTPTEAF

v_call: TRBV20-1
j_call: TRBJ2-3
cdr3_aa: SAISGGDPTDTQY

v_call: TRBV2
j_call: TRBJ2-2
cdr3_aa: ASDWSPTGELF

v_call: TRBV3-1
j_call: TRBJ2-5
cdr3_aa: ASSQPDDRETQY